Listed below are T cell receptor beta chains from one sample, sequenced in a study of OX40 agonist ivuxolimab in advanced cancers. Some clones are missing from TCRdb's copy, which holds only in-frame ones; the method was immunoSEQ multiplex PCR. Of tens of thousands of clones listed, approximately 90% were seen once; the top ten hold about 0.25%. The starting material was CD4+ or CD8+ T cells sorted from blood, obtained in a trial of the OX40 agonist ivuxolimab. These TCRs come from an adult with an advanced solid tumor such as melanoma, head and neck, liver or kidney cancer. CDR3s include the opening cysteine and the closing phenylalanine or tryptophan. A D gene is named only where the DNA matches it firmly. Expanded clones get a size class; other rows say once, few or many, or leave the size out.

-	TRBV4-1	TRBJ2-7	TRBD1	TGCGCCAGCAGCCACACGACAGGGGTACTCTCCTACGAGCAGTACTTC	CASSHTTGVLSYEQYF
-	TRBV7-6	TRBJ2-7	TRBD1	TGTGCCAGCAGCTTAGGGACAGGGGGCTTCTCCTACGAGCAGTACTTC	CASSLGTGGFSYEQYF
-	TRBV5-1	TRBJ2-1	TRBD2	TGCGCCAGCAGCAAGGACACGGCGGGAGGCGCTGAGCAGTTCTTC	CASSKDTAGGAEQFF
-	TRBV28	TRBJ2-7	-	TGTGCCAGCAGTTTAGGTTCTTCGCCCTACGAGCAGTACTTC	CASSLGSSPYEQYF
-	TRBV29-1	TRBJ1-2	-	TGCAGCGTTGAACGGCGAGATGGCTACACCTTC	CSVERRDGYTF
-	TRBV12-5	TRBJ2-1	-	TGTGCTAGTGGTTTGGTAGGGGGGCTAGCTGGGAGTATTACCTACAATGAGCAGTTCTTC	CASGLVGGLAGSITYNEQFF
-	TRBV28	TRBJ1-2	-	TGTGCCAGCAGTTTAGATCGGGCAGGGGTGAGGTACACCTTC	CASSLDRAGVRYTF
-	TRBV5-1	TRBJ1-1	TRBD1	TGCGCCAGCAGCTCGGGGACAGGGAACACTGAAGCTTTCTTT	CASSSGTGNTEAFF
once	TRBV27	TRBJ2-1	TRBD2	TGTGCCAGCAGTCAGGGGACTAGCGGGACCCCTTACAATGAGCAGTTCTTC	CASSQGTSGTPYNEQFF
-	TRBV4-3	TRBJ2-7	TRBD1	TGCGCCAGCAGCCAAGATTTACCGGGACAGGGCCGCGAGCAGTACTTC	CASSQDLPGQGREQYF
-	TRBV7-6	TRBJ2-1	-	TGTGCCAGCAGCTTAATAGGACCGAACAATGAGCAGTTCTTC	CASSLIGPNNEQFF
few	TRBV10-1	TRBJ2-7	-	TGCGCCAGCAGTGAGAATGGTCGGTCCGACGAGCAGTACTTC	CASSENGRSDEQYF
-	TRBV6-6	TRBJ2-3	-	TGTGCCAGCAGTTACTCTGACAGACCCACAGATACGCAGTATTTT	CASSYSDRPTDTQYF
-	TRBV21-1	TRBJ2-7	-	TGTGCCAGCAGCAAAGCGCTCATCTCAAAACACATCCACGAGCAGTACTTC	CASSKALISKHIHEQYF
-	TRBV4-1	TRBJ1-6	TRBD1	TGCGCCAGCAGCCCGCGGACAGGGATGGATTCACCCCTCCACTTT	CASSPRTGMDSPLHF
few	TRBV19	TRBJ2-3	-	TGTGCCAGTAGACGCCTCCCGGGAGGGGGCTCCCACACAGATACGCAGTATTTT	CASRRLPGGGSHTDTQYF
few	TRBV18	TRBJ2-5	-	TGTGCCAGCTCACCTTCCGGGGGGCGGCGAGGCCAAGAGACCCAGTACTTC	CASSPSGGRRGQETQYF
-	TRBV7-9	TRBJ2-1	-	TGTGCCAGCAGCCCTGCCTTTCCTGGGGGGCCTACTTACAATGAGCAGTTCTTC	CASSPAFPGGPTYNEQFF
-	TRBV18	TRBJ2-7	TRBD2	TGTGCCAGCTCACCCTCAGCGGGAGGATCGTACGAGCAGTACTTC	CASSPSAGGSYEQYF
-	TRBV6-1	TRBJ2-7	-	TGTGCCAGCAGTGGCGAGGGAAGGGAGCAGTACTTC	CASSGEGREQYF
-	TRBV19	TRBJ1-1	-	TGTGCCAGTAGTACCTCACCAAGCCAAGTGAACACTGAAGCTTTCTTT	CASSTSPSQVNTEAFF
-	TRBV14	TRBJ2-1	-	TGTGCCAGCAGCCAAGGCTTTTCCTACAATGAGCAGTTCTTC	CASSQGFSYNEQFF
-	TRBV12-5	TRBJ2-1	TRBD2	TGTGCTAGTGGCTTAACTAGCGGGAGAATCAGTGAGCAGTTCTTC	CASGLTSGRISEQFF
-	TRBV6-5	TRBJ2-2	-	TGTGCCAGCAGGTCGGTTGACACCGGGGAGCTGTTTTTT	CASRSVDTGELFF
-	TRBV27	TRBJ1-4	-	TGTGCCAGCAGGGACCATCGAGGGGGGGCAAGTGAAAAACTGTTTTTT	CASRDHRGGASEKLFF
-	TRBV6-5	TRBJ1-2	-	TGTGCCAGCAGTGGACAGCACCCGGGCTACACCTTC	CASSGQHPGYTF
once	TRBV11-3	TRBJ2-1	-	TGTGCCAGCAGTATTTTAGGGATTGCCTACAATGAGCAGTTCTTC	CASSILGIAYNEQFF